The rows below give T cell receptor beta chains drawn from one sample of a study of identical twins. TCRdb passed the 5' RACE reads through MiXCR, listing each CDR3 protein once. The table includes roughly 690,000 distinct CDR3 sequences, around 5.7% detected once. Sample: naive T cells sorted from blood. These TCRs come from a man younger than 35 in good health. Each CDR3 is given with its conserved first and last residue.

v_gene: TRBV20-1; CDR3aa: CSAPPGPGQGSGEQFF
v_gene: TRBV7-2; CDR3aa: CASSLKRDNEQFF
v_gene: TRBV5-5; CDR3aa: CASSLASSSYGYTF
v_gene: TRBV20-1; CDR3aa: CSARSLAKPTDTQYF
v_gene: TRBV24-1; CDR3aa: CATSGWAQETQYF
v_gene: TRBV15; CDR3aa: CATSSRLAKNIQYF
v_gene: TRBV12-3/TRBV12-4; CDR3aa: CASSLSGLSSYNEQFF
v_gene: TRBV6-2/TRBV6-3; CDR3aa: CASSYRPKGGQPQHF
v_gene: TRBV4-1; CDR3aa: CASSQQGAVDEKLFF
v_gene: TRBV7-7; CDR3aa: CASSSQRGTEQFF
v_gene: TRBV7-9; CDR3aa: CASSLPAPAFF
v_gene: TRBV10-3; CDR3aa: CAISESGRGSTGELFF
v_gene: TRBV10-3; CDR3aa: CAISEQAGRDEQFF
v_gene: TRBV20-1; CDR3aa: CSARQGTGVSDTQYF
v_gene: TRBV28; CDR3aa: CASLGGPLANTIYF
v_gene: TRBV5-6; CDR3aa: CASSRITGTGNNQPQHF
v_gene: TRBV5-1; CDR3aa: CASSLRQSYGYTF
v_gene: TRBV11-3; CDR3aa: CASSQDGVNTEAFF
v_gene: TRBV29-1; CDR3aa: CSVGTSRSYNEQFF
v_gene: TRBV7-6; CDR3aa: CASSLASGDTGRDTQYF
v_gene: TRBV3-1; CDR3aa: CASSQGSWQETQYF
v_gene: TRBV5-1; CDR3aa: CASRVARTGELFF
v_gene: TRBV7-9; CDR3aa: CASSKGGLAGIYNEQFF
v_gene: TRBV5-1; CDR3aa: CASSLGAGAETQYF
v_gene: TRBV25-1; CDR3aa: CASGQGETQYF
v_gene: TRBV6-5; CDR3aa: CASSYLRQETQYF
v_gene: TRBV6-1; CDR3aa: CASNERLAGTSTDTQYF
v_gene: TRBV7-9; CDR3aa: CASSSTSELFF
v_gene: TRBV12-3/TRBV12-4; CDR3aa: CASTLPPDTQYF
v_gene: TRBV12-3/TRBV12-4; CDR3aa: CARAQGLAGADTQYF
v_gene: TRBV12-3/TRBV12-4; CDR3aa: CASSLRDRGDNEQFF
v_gene: TRBV6-1; CDR3aa: CAAGRSTANYGYTF
v_gene: TRBV7-9; CDR3aa: CASSLGQRNQPQHF
v_gene: TRBV6-1; CDR3aa: CASSGTGAGLSPLHF
v_gene: TRBV20-1; CDR3aa: CSAATLPGLAIGGNEQFF
v_gene: TRBV29-1; CDR3aa: CSVQGTDTQYF
v_gene: TRBV20-1; CDR3aa: CSARPDSSSSYNEQFF
v_gene: TRBV7-9; CDR3aa: CASSDTPTEAFF
v_gene: TRBV4-1; CDR3aa: CASSQNSNNEQFF